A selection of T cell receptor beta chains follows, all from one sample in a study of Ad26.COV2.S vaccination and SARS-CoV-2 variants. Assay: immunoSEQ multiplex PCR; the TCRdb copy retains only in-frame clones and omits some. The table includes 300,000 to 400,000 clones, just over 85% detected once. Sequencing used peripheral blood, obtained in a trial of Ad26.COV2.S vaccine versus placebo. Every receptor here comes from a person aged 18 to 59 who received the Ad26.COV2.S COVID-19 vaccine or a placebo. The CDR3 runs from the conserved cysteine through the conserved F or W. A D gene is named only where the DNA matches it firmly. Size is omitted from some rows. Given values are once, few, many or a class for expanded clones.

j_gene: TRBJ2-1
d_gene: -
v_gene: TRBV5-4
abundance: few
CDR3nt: TGTGCCAGCAGCTTGAAGGGTGGGGGATACAATGAGCAGTTCTTC
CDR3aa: CASSLKGGGYNEQFF

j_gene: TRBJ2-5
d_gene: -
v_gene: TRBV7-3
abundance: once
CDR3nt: TGTGCCAGCAGCTTAAGTGGCCAAGAGACCCAGTACTTC
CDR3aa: CASSLSGQETQYF

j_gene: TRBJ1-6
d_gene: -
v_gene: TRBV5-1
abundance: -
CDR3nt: TGCGCCAGCAGCTTGTGGGGCTCCTATAATTCACCCCTCCACTTT
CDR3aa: CASSLWGSYNSPLHF

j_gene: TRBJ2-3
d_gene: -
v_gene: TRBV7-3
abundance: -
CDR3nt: TGTGCCAGAACCGGCCGTTGGACAGATACGCAGTATTTT
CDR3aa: CARTGRWTDTQYF

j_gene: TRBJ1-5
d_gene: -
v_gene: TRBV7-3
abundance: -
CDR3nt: TGTGCCAGCAGCCCCCTTGAAGGGGGAGGCAATCAGCCCCAGCATTTT
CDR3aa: CASSPLEGGGNQPQHF

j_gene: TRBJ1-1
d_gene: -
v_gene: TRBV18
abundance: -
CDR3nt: TGTGCCAGCCGCCGGGCCTCTACAAGAATTGAAGAAGCTTTCTTT
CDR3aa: CASRRASTRIEEAFF

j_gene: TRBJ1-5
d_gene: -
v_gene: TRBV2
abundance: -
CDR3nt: TGTGCCAGCAAGAATAGCAATCAGCCCCAGCATTTT
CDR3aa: CASKNSNQPQHF

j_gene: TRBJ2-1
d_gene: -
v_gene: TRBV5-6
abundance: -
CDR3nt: TGTGCCAGCAGCGCCCCGGGACATCTCTCCTACAATGAGCAGTTCTTC
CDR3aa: CASSAPGHLSYNEQFF

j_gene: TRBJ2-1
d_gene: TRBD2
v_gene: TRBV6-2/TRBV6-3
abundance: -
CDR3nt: TGTGCCAGCAGCTTCCGGGGGGTGGACTCCTACAATGAGCAGTTCTTC
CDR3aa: CASSFRGVDSYNEQFF

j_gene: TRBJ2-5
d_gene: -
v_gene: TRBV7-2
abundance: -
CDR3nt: TGTGCCAGCAGCCGGGACCTCCAAGAGACCCAGTACTTC
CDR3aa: CASSRDLQETQYF

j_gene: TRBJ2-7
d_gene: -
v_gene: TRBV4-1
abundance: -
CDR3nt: TGCGCCAGCAGCCAATCTGTGAAGGGCAGGGCGATCTACGAGCAGTACTTC
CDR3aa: CASSQSVKGRAIYEQYF

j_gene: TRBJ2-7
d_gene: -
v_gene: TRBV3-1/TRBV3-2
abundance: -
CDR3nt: TGTGCCAGCAGCTTCTTAAGGGGGGGTCTTTACGAGCAGTACTTC
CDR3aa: CASSFLRGGLYEQYF

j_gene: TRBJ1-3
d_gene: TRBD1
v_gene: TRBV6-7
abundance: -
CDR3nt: TGTGCCAGCAGTTACGCCGGGACAGGGAATGGAAACACCATATATTTT
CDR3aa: CASSYAGTGNGNTIYF

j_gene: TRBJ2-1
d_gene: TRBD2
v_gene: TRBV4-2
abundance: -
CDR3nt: TGTGCCAGCAGCCAGCTGGGACTAGCGGGGGGGGTCCGCAATGAGCAGTTCTTC
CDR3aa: CASSQLGLAGGVRNEQFF

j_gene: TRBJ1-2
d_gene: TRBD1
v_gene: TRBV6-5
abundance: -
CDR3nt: TGTGCTAACGGACAGGGGTATGGCTACACCTTC
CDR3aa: CANGQGYGYTF

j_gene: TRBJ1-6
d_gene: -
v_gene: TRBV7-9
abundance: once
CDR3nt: TGTGCCAGCACCCCTCAGAGGCAGAATAATTCACCCCTCCACTTT
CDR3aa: CASTPQRQNNSPLHF

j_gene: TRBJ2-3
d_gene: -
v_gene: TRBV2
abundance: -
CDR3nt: TGTGCCAGCAGTGAAAGACAATCCACAGATACGCAGTATTTT
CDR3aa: CASSERQSTDTQYF

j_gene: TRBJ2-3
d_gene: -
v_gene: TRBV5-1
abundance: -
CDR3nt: TGCGCCGCAAGTAGGAAGGGAGTCACAGATACGCAGTATTTT
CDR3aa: CAASRKGVTDTQYF

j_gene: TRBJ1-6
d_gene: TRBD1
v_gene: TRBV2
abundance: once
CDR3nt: TGTGCCAGCAGTGGACAGGGGGCGCGATTTAATTATAATTCACCCCTCCACTTT
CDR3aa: CASSGQGARFNYNSPLHF

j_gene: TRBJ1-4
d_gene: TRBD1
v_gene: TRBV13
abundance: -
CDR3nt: TGTGCCAGCAGCTTAAGTCGACAGGGTTCTTACGAAAAACTGTTTTTT
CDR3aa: CASSLSRQGSYEKLFF

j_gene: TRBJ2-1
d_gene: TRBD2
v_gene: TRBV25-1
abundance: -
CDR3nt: TGTGCCAGCAGTGATTTTCGGGCTAGCGGCTCCTACAATGAGCAGTTCTTC
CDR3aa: CASSDFRASGSYNEQFF

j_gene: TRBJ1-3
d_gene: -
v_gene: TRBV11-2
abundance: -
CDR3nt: TGTGCCAGCAGCTCCAGGGGTAGTGGAAACACCATATATTTT
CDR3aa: CASSSRGSGNTIYF

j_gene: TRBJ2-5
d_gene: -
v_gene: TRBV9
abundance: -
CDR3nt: TGTGCCAGCAGCGCAAGGGGGGACACCAATTACCAAGAGACCCAGTACTTC
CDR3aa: CASSARGDTNYQETQYF

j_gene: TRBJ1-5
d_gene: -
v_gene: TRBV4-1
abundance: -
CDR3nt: TGCGCCAGCACCCCAGACGGTAATAATCAGCCCCAGCATTTT
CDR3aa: CASTPDGNNQPQHF

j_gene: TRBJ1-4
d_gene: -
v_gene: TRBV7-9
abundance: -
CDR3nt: TGTGCCAGCAGCCCACAAAATGGGTGGGCAACTAATGAAAAACTGTTTTTT
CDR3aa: CASSPQNGWATNEKLFF

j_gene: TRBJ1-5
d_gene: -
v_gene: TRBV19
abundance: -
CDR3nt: TGTGCCAGTAGTATAGTAGGGGTCAATCAGCCCCAGCATTTT
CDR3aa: CASSIVGVNQPQHF

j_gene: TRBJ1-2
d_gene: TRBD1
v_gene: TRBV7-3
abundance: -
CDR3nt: TGTGCCAGCAGCTCCGGACAGGGAGGCTACACCTTC
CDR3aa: CASSSGQGGYTF

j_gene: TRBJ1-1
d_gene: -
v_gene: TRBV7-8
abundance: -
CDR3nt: TGTGCCAGCAGCTTATGGGGGGCTACTGAAGCTTTCTTT
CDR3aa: CASSLWGATEAFF

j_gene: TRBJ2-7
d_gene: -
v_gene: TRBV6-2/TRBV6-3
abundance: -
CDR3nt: TGTGCCAGCAGTCGCAATATCCCACAGGTACGACTGTACTTC
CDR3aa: CASSRNIPQVRLYF

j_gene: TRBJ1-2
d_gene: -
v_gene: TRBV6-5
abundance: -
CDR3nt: TGTGCCAGCAGTTACTTGCAGGGAAGTGGCTACACCTTC
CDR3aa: CASSYLQGSGYTF

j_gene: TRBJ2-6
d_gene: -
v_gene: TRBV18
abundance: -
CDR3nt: TGTGCCAGCTCCCCGGGGGCCAGGGGCACCTCTGGGGCCAACGTCCTGACTTTC
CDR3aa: CASSPGARGTSGANVLTF

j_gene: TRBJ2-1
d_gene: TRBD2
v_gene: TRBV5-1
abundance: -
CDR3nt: TGCGCCAGCACCCTAGCGGGGGCCTCCTATTACAATGAGCAGTTCTTC
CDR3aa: CASTLAGASYYNEQFF

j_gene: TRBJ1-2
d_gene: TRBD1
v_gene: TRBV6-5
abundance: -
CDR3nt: TGTGCCAGCAGTTGGACAGGATCTACTTATGGCTACACCTTC
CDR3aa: CASSWTGSTYGYTF

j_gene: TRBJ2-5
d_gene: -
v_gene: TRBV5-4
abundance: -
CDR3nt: TGTGCCAGCAGCTTGACAAACGAAGAGACCCAGTACTTC
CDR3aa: CASSLTNEETQYF

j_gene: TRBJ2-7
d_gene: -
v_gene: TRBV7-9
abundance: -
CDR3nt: TGTGCCAGCAGCCAACAGGGAAACGAGCAGTACTTC
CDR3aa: CASSQQGNEQYF

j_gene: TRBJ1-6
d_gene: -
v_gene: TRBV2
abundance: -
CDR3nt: TGTGCCAGCAGTGGGGAAGGTGATTCACCCCTCCACTTT
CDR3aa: CASSGEGDSPLHF

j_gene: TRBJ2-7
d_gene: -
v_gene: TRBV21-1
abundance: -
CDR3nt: TGTGCCAGCAGCAGATTACAAGAAGCCTACGAGCAGTACTTC
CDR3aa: CASSRLQEAYEQYF

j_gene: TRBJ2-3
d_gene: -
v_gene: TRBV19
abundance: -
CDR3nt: TGTGCCAGTAGTATTCAGAGCACAGATACGCAGTATTTT
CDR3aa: CASSIQSTDTQYF

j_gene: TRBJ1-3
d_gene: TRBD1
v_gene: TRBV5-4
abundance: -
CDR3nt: TGTGCCAGCAGCTTTAGGGACAGGGGTTATGGAAACACCATATATTTT
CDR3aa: CASSFRDRGYGNTIYF

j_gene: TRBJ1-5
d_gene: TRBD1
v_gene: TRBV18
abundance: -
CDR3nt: TGTGCCAGCTCACTTGAGACAGGGAGCAATCAGCCCCAGCATTTT
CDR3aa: CASSLETGSNQPQHF